This T cell receptor (beta chain) was retrieved from a study of shared clonotypes between healthy human individuals (TCRdb year 2020). With regard to the full study: A few men and a couple of women, aged 18 to 49 years, made up the cohort. For each donor, CD4 naive and CD4 memory were each given three plates, CD8 naive was given two plates, and CD8 memory was given one plate. To estimate repertoire size and how much clonotype sharing occurs between individuals, the study deeply sequenced the blood TCR repertoires of five healthy adults. Different laboratories and diverse techniques were used to prepare libraries and sequence TCR repertoires, to increase sequencing depth and limit assay-specific biases. Each donor's leukapheresis produced roughly between roughly 0.85 and 9.5 billion PBMCs. Results the study describes overall, beyond this receptor: Pairwise subsampling indicated that sequencing depth was expected to affect the degree of clonotype sharing among donors. Naive subsets generally had larger estimated clonotype richness than memory subsets did. Compared with non-shared clonotypes, the clonotypes found in all four sorted-subset donors had higher generation probabilities. Rarefaction of sorted-subset datasets indicated incomplete sequencing despite the large sequencing depth. Across a few donors, around 5% of naive CD4, around 3.3% of naive CD8, 2.3% of memory CD4, and about 0.44% of memory CD8 clonotypes were shared. The genetic and exposure-history diversity represented was limited by the small number of donors. Only blood was sampled, and tissue TCR repertoires likely differ from those in blood.

On this clone: The target of this receptor is not known. No base qualities exist here, and no much larger clone lies one base off it.

The donors were healthy, HIV-negative adults who had no recently reported acute infections or vaccinations. Every donor was a Caucasian adult living in Nashville, Tennessee, USA. CD4+ T cells were enriched by magnetic negative selection; naive cells were then positively selected on CD45RA, and the negative fraction formed the memory subset. Blood was obtained by leukapheresis, after which PBMCs were separated by Ficoll-Histopaque density gradient centrifugation and cryopreserved in liquid nitrogen vapor phase. Analytical flow cytometry was used to check the purity and quantity of each magnetically sorted T cell population. From each sorted fraction, genomic DNA was isolated and quantified by UV absorbance on a Nanodrop 2000c. CDR1 and CDR2, per the germline V gene (reference sequence), are MNHNY and SVGAGI. V trim: 6 bases; J trim: 9 bases; unmatched bases: 7. Taken from cysteine to phenylalanine, the CDR3 has 14 residues. The CDR3 DNA has 42 bases and is translated from base 1.

TCR CDR3 regions were amplified from genomic DNA by multiplex PCR using the deep immunoSEQ assay. For each cell subset, the extracted genomic DNA was distributed evenly across all wells of several immunoSEQ 96-well plates, and each plate served as one replicate. For sorted subsets, roughly 0.2 ug genomic DNA, equal to some 30,000 T cell genomes, was loaded into each replicate PCR. The purified libraries were quantified using a Qubit 3.0 fluorometer, sized with a Bioanalyzer 2100, and then quantified again using the KAPA Library Quantification kit. A separate single-read 150-cycle Illumina NextSeq 550 flow cell was used to sequence each immunoSEQ 96-well plate. Per the original workflow: The immunoSEQ output contained only junctional sequences without quality scores, so filtering could not match that applied to full-length reads. To assign V/J genes and CDR3, sequences were annotated using PyIR, a Python wrapper for IgBLAST v1.9, with IMGT germline references. Reads were filtered out if the reads had weak V/J assignments (E-value above 1e-6), no CDR3, stop codons, out-of-frame junctions, or ambiguous translated residues. V3J clonotypes were defined by identical inferred V gene, J gene, and CDR3 amino acid sequence. The percentage overlap between two repertoires was calculated by dividing the number of shared unique clonotypes by the size of the smaller repertoire. Three approaches were used to assess repertoire richness: RTK rarefaction, the Chao1 estimator, and Recon v2.1 estimates of unobserved clonotypes. Generation probabilities were computed with OLGA for all TCRbeta clonotypes obtained by the gDNA method from several donors. TCRdb's version of the immuneACCESS table is confined to in-frame rearrangements and falls short of the full clone set. An unresolved V gene accounts for under half of the shortfall where checked; the remainder is of unknown origin. For V, J and clone size, that table is used; D and trimming come from the DNA. For this sample the table gives fewer than 2.5 million clones, of which 80% to 95% were detected only once. The leading ten clones occupy around 0.37% of the sample.

Specimen: naive CD4+ T cells from PBMCs. The sample's cell subset or site, from its label and the paper: CD45RA+ positively selected. The receptor's source is a young man in good health. Some clones in this sample may be carry-over from other donors' samples. This receptor chain uses TRBV6-6 and TRBJ2-1; 11 central bases correspond to TRBD2. Here the CDR3 is given as CASRPPLAGGEQFF. The sequenced DNA: TGTGCCAGCAGACCCCCTCTAGCGGGAGGTGAGCAGTTCTTC.